This T cell receptor beta chain stems from a study of cytomegalovirus exposure and HLA in healthy donors. Study overall: In terms of ancestry, the Caucasian-associated cluster contained around 79% of the roughly 400 genotyped donors. Study conclusions and caveats: V segments that were indistinguishable, TRBV6-2 and TRBV6-3 among them, were omitted from analysis.

This clone occurred once. Its antigen is unidentified. The PCR ran on 60 Vbeta and 13 Jbeta primers. Sequenced by immunoSEQ multiplex PCR; TCRdb stores in-frame clones only, minus some. The data show around 130,000 clones, 65% to 90% seen once. The V gene's germline CDR1 is LGHNA and CDR2 YNFKEQ. This CDR3 has 12 residues. V was trimmed by 3 bases and J by 9 bases, leaving 9 bases between them. This chain connects TRBV4-2 to TRBJ2-1; D remains ambiguous. This TCR was sampled from a girl aged 2 to 9 in good health and CMV-seronegative. Source material: PBMCs. The CDR3 bases are TGTGCCAGCAGCCAGGCTAGACTTGAGCAGTTCTTC. This sequence encodes CASSQARLEQFF.